Described below is a single T cell receptor (beta chain) sequence and its context. CDR3 size: 14 residues. Germline lookup yields CDR1 KGHSH and CDR2 LQKENI. With 3 bases removed from V and 7 bases from J, the gap between germline ends came to 15 bases. This sample is part of a study of control samples from healthy donors and cancer patients. Some clones are missing from TCRdb's copy, which holds only in-frame ones; the method was immunoSEQ multiplex PCR. The repertoire consists of 200,000 or so clones, with about 94% occurring once and the leading ten covering about 1.6%. This chain uses TRBV18 with TRBJ1-1; D ambiguous. Material: blood. This clonotype originated in a man aged 50 or older in good health. The CDR3 DNA follows: TGTGCCAGCTCACCGACGCGGAACCCTCTTGAAGCTTTCTTT. It yields the protein CASSPTRNPLEAFF.